The TCR beta chain under discussion was sequenced for a study of T-cell memory formation after mild COVID-19 (dated by TCRdb to about 2021). Concerning the study at large: Most TCR sequence clusters were specific to one of the two donors. Two young, previously healthy adult volunteers made up the cohort, one male and one female. In a couple of donors, T-cell clones that expanded and contracted after mild COVID-19 were tracked by sequencing TCRalpha and TCRbeta repertoires over time.

Broad study findings and their caveats: Only two mild cases were covered in the study, and larger cohorts including severe cases with pre-infection samples were considered necessary. Some responding clones were detected in pre-infection memory, suggesting pre-existing cross-reactive memory T cells joined the SARS-CoV-2 response. The second-wave clones that peaked on day 37 were not confirmed to be SARS-CoV-2 specific. Clones contracting from day 15 to 85 had balanced CD4/CD8 phenotypes, while a second wave expanding from day 15 to 37 was biased towards CD4+. Contracting CD4+ clones were located mainly in the CM and EM memory subsets, whereas CD8+ clones were found to be enriched in EMRA.

Instrument on record: Illumina NovaSeq 6000. TCRalpha and TCRbeta cDNA libraries were constructed by 5'RACE with constant-segment primers, with sample barcodes and unique molecular identifiers being introduced. RNA was extracted from every sample with Trizol reagent. The libraries were amplified in two PCR steps, and the second step added a second sample barcode and Illumina TruSeq adapters. Libraries were sequenced on an Illumina NovaSeq with 2 x 150 bp paired-end reads. On the authors' methods: The reads were demultiplexed and collapsed into UMI-guided consensus sequences using migec v1.2.7. Using mixcr v2.1.11, UMI consensuses were aligned to TRA and TRB V and J templates and then assembled into clonotypes. A clonotype was counted as expanded or contracted only when both edgeR and NoisET called the clonotype significant, with the noise models trained on biological replicates. For edgeR calls, a false discovery rate-adjusted p below 0.01 and a log2 fold-change threshold of 1 were applied. PCA with hierarchical clustering of max-normalized trajectories of the 1000 most abundant clonotypes was used as exploratory dynamics analysis. Separately sequenced CD4+ and CD8+ repertoires were used to assign a CD4 or CD8 phenotype to each responding clone. The public reads were quality trimmed at Q25 with fastp and then assembled into clones with MiXCR by TCRdb, keeping productive beta chains. Under each unique CDR3 protein, matching rows form one entry showing the most common genes and DNA. TCRdb assigned the V and J calls; the authors' analysis was not used. The sample table holds approximately 150,000 distinct CDR3 sequences, of which 13% were seen once. Roughly 3.3% of the sample is in the top ten clones.

A word on this clonotype: Its antigen is currently not known. Base qualities are not recorded, but no much larger clone differs from it by a single base.

Between the V and J ends, shortened by 3 bases and 5 bases respectively, the junction contains 7 bases. Based on the germline V gene, the CDR1 and CDR2 sequences are SGHTA and FQGNSA. The CDR3 runs 13 residues from the cysteine to the phenylalanine. CDR3 DNA only is kept here, 39 bases in frame from base 1. Ficoll-Paque density gradient centrifugation was used to isolate PBMCs. The chain is encoded by TRBV7-2 joined to TRBJ2-2; no D gene can be assigned with confidence. The clonotype was recovered from a man younger than 35 who had mild COVID-19 (a few samples of this study predate the infection). The sample titles of this study are shuffled in the database, so cell type and time point are left out; the donor was told from shared clones. The sample consisted of PBMCs or a T cell subset sorted from them (not recorded which). The DNA reads as follows: TGTGCCAGCAGCTTCGACCCGACCGGGGAGCTGTTTTTT. Its protein product is CASSFDPTGELFF.